The next 10 T cell receptor beta chains were all read from a single sample in a study of Tregs in tolerant kidney transplant recipients. TCRdb's table, derived via immunoSEQ multiplex PCR, lists solely in-frame clones and lacks some. The table lists around 74,000 clones, 95% to 98% of them singletons, with around 0.51% in the top ten. The sequenced sample was CD4+ T cells from blood, obtained before the transplant. These receptors were collected from a human donor who received a combined kidney and bone marrow transplant.

V is TRBV4-1 and J is TRBJ2-7, with D tentatively TRBD1 (6 bases). Trimming took off 0 bases at V and 3 bases at J, with 12 bases between the two ends. The CDR3 contains 15 residues. Germline V gene lookup returns CDR1 MGHRA and CDR2 YSYEKL. Written as DNA, the CDR3 is TGCGCCAGCAGCCAAGAAACAGGGACCCTCTACGAGCAGTACTTC. Translated: CASSQETGTLYEQYF.

The V gene is TRBV7-9, the J gene TRBJ1-3, with 8 bases lining up with TRBD1. The germline CDR1 and CDR2 sequences are SEHNR and FQNEAQ (reference sequence). The CDR3 is 15 residues long. The V segment lost 5 bases and the J segment 2 bases; nucleotides outside the gene matches: 5. The CDR3 is CASSPEQGAGNTIYF. CDR3 nucleotide sequence: TGTGCCAGCAGCCCCGAACAGGGGGCTGGAAACACCATATATTTT.

This sequence joins TRBV7-9 and TRBJ2-2, with TRBD2 matching over 7 bases. V lost 4 bases and J lost 6; bases outside the gene matches: 5. CDR1 is SEHNR and CDR2 is FQNEAQ in the germline V gene (reference sequence). The CDR3 runs 14 residues. CDR3 coding DNA: TGTGCCAGCAGCTCGCGGGAGCGCTCCGGGGAGCTGTTTTTT. Translated, it gives CASSSRERSGELFF.

The rearrangement links TRBV14 to TRBJ2-1, with TRBD1 matching 9 bases. With 0 bases clipped from V and 12 bases from J, the junction kept 12 bases outside the gene matches. Germline V gene data show CDR1 as SGHDN and CDR2 as FVKESK. CDR3 length: 16 residues. The CDR3 reads CASSQERITGGAGQFF. The CDR3 coding sequence is TGTGCCAGCAGCCAAGAAAGGATCACAGGGGGCGCCGGGCAGTTCTTC.

This sequence joins TRBV7-9 and TRBJ2-5; 7 nucleotides agree with TRBD2. CDR3 length equals 15 residues. The germline V gene encodes CDR1 SEHNR and CDR2 FQNEAQ (reference sequence). V trimming: 10 bases; J trimming: 3 bases; junction bases outside the gene matches: 14. The CDR3 DNA is TGTGCCATCACCCTCTATCGAAGCGGGAAAGAGACCCAGTACTTC. Translated: CAITLYRSGKETQYF.

The V call is TRBV5-1, the J call TRBJ1-6; 9 nucleotides align to TRBD1. The length of the CDR3 is 16 residues. J was trimmed by 3 bases and V by 5 bases; bases with no gene match: 6. Germline assignment: CDR1 SGHRS and CDR2 YFSETQ. CDR3 protein: CASRGGDRDYNSPLHF. As DNA, the CDR3 is TGCGCCAGCAGAGGGGGGGACAGGGACTATAATTCACCCCTCCACTTT.

This chain links TRBV7-3 with TRBJ2-3, with 9 bases lining up with TRBD2. Trimming removed 2 bases from V and 1 base from J; junction bases left unmatched: 4. The length of the CDR3 is 16 residues. CDR1 and CDR2 from the germline V gene are SGHTA and FQGTGA. The CDR3 region has the DNA TGTGCCAGCAGCTTAGGCGGGGGGGTAGGCACAGATACGCAGTATTTT. Translating it yields CASSLGGGVGTDTQYF.

This chain connects TRBV7-9 to TRBJ2-1; 12 positions match TRBD2. In germline, CDR1 is SEHNR, CDR2 FQNEAQ (reference sequence). V lost 5 bases, J lost 14 bases, and 10 bases stayed unmatched. CDR3 size: 14 residues. In DNA, the CDR3 is TGTGCCAGCAGCCTGGGGACTAGCGGGTTCCGAGAGTTCTTC. This gives the protein CASSLGTSGFREFF. Filled out from reference TRBV7-9 and TRBJ2-1, the complete variable domain reads DTGVSQNPRHKITKRGQNVTFRCDPISEHNRLYWYRQTLGQGPEFLTYFQNEAQLEKSRLLSDRFSAERPKGSFSTLEIQRTEQGDSAMYLCASSLGTSGFREFFGPGTRLTVL.

J is TRBJ2-7 and V is TRBV2; no clear D. Germline assignment: CDR1 SNHLY and CDR2 FYNNEI. The CDR3 sequence is 13 residues long. Between the trimmed V and J ends, which lost 1 base and 0 bases, there was a span of 4 bases. CDR3 coding DNA: TGTGCCAGCAGTGAAGACAGCTCCTACGAGCAGTACTTC. Its translation: CASSEDSSYEQYF.

In DNA, the CDR3 is TGTGCCAGCGGGACAGGCTACTACGAGCAGTACTTC. Amino acids: CASGTGYYEQYF. The genes are TRBV6-5 and TRBJ2-7; 8 nucleotides align to TRBD1. Trimming removed 8 bases from V and 3 bases from J; junction bases left unmatched: 3. Germline lookup yields CDR1 MNHEY and CDR2 SVGAGI. The CDR3 loop spans 12 amino acids.